This T cell receptor beta chain appears in the sequencing data of a study of blood T cell repertoires in COVID-19. Data came from immunoSEQ multiplex PCR; TCRdb stores just in-frame clones and leaves some out. The sample consists of about 81,000 clones, about 88% of them appearing once. The germline V gene has CDR1 GTSNPN and CDR2 SVGIG (reference sequence). V lost 3 bases and J 7 bases, leaving 16 bases between the germline ends. This CDR3 has 14 amino acids. Sequencing input: peripheral blood. The chain employs TRBV30 and TRBJ1-5; unclear D gene. This sequence originates from a man between 65 and 80 years old with active or convalescent COVID-19. The CDR3 region is CAWRLSGGSQPQHF. The CDR3 nucleotides read TGTGCCTGGAGGTTATCGGGAGGTAGCCAGCCCCAGCATTTT.